This TCR beta chain was identified during a study of post-analysis software for immune sequencing data. On the study more broadly: The cohort encompassed relapsing-remitting, secondary progressive and progressive-relapsing multiple sclerosis disease courses.

With V trimmed by 4 bases and J by 5 bases, 6 bases remained unmatched. Germline V gene lookup returns CDR1 SQVTM and CDR2 ANQGSEA. CDR3 length equals 14 residues. Regarding the study as a whole: When the samples were clustered directly with F measure, those that had been prepared in the same batch showed strong co-clustering. Relative to controls, patients had roughly five TRBV segments at higher frequency, with TRBV5-6, TRBV5-1 and TRBV20-1 among these.

Unique molecular identifiers tagged the TCR beta cDNA libraries. The T cell input of about 0.9 to 10 million gave about half a million cDNA molecules. A single record per CDR3 protein comes from TCRdb applying MiXCR to the PCR reads. The table has hundreds of thousands of distinct CDR3 sequences, around 50% seen once. This clonotype appeared a few times. What it recognizes is unknown. The chain uses TRBV29-1 and TRBJ2-3; 10 bases are a match to TRBD2. The source of this sequence is a girl aged 10 to 17 with multiple sclerosis. Material: blood. DNA of the CDR3: TGCAGCGTTGTTGGCAGCGGGGGGGTAGATACGCAGTATTTT. As protein: CSVVGSGGVDTQYF.